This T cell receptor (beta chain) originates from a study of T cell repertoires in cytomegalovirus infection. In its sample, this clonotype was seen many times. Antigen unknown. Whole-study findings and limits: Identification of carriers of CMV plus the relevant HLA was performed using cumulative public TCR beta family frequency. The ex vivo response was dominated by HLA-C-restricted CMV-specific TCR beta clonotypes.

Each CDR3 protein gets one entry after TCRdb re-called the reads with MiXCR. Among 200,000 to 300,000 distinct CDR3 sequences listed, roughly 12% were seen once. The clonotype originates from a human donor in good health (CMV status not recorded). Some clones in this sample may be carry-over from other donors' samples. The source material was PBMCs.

CDR3 DNA: TGTGCCAGCAGCTTGGGCCGTTGGAACACTGAAGCTTTCTTT. Protein: CASSLGRWNTEAFF. V is TRBV7-2 and J is TRBJ1-1; D not resolved. This CDR3 comprises 14 residues. Germline CDR1 and CDR2: SGHTA and FQGNSA. V lost 3 bases and J lost 1, with 9 bases in between.